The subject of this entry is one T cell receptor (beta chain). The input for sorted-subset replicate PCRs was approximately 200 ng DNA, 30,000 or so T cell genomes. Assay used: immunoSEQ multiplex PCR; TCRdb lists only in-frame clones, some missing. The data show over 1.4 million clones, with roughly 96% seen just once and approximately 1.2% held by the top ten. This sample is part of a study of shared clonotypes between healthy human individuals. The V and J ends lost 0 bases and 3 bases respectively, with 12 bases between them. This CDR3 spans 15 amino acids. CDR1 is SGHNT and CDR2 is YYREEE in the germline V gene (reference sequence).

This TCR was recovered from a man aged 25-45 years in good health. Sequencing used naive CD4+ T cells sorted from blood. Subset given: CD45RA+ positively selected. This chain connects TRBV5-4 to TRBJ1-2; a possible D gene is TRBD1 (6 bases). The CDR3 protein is CASSLEAGADYGYTF. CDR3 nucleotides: TGTGCCAGCAGCTTGGAGGCGGGGGCAGACTATGGCTACACCTTC.